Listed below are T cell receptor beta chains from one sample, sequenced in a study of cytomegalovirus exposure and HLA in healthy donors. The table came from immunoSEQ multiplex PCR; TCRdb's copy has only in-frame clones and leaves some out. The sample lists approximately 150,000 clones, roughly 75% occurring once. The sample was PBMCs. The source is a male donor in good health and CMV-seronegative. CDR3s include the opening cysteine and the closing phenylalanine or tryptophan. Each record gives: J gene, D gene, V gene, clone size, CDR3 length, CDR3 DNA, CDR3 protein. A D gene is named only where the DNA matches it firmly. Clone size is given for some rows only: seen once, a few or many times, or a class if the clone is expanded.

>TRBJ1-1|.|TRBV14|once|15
TGTGCCAGCAGCCAGACTAAGGGATTGGACACTGAAGCTTTCTTT
CASSQTKGLDTEAFF
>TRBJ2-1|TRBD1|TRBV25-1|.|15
TGTGCCAGCAGTGAGCCCGGGACAGGGGGTAATGAGCAGTTCTTC
CASSEPGTGGNEQFF
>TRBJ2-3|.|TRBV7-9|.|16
TGTGCCAGCAGCTTATCCCCGACAGCTAGCACAGATACGCAGTATTTT
CASSLSPTASTDTQYF
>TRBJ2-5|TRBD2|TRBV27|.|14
TGTGCCAGTTCCTTTTCGGGGAGGGCTGAGACCCAGTACTTC
CASSFSGRAETQYF
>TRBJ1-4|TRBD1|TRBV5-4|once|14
TGTGCCAGCAGCACACAGGGGGCTCAGGGAAAACTGTTTTTT
CASSTQGAQGKLFF
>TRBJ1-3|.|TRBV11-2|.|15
TGTGCCAGCAGCCCCGGGGTTTTCGCTGGAAACACCATATATTTT
CASSPGVFAGNTIYF
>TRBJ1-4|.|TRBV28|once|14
TGTGCCAGCAGCCTGGGGACTCACGGTGAAAAACTGTTTTTT
CASSLGTHGEKLFF
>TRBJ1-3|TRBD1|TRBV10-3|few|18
TGTGCCACTCGGATGGGGGAACAGGGGTACTTCTCTGGAAACACCATATATTTT
CATRMGEQGYFSGNTIYF
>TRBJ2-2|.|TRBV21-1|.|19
TGTGCCAGCAGCGGGCTAGGACAGGGGTCCCCCGTCCACACCGGGGAGCTGTTTTTT
CASSGLGQGSPVHTGELFF
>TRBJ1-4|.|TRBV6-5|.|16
TGTGCCAGCAGTTACGGGTCGGGTACAACTAATGAAAAACTGTTTTTT
CASSYGSGTTNEKLFF
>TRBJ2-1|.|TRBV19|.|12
TGTGCCAGTAGCCGGACTGTCAATGAGCAGTTCTTC
CASSRTVNEQFF
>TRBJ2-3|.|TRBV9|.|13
TGTGCCAGCAGCGTAGCTAGTCCAGATACGCAGTATTTT
CASSVASPDTQYF
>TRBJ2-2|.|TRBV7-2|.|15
TGTGCCAGCAGCCCATGGACAGCGAACACCGGGGAGCTGTTTTTT
CASSPWTANTGELFF
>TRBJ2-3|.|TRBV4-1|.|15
TGCGCCAGCAGTCAGGTTTGGGTAAGCACAGATACGCAGTATTTT
CASSQVWVSTDTQYF
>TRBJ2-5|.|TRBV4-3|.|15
TGCGCCAGCAGCCAAGGCTCAGGGGTGGGCGAGACCCAGTACTTC
CASSQGSGVGETQYF
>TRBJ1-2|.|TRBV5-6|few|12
TGTGCCAGCAGCTTTCGCCTGGGCGGCTACACCTTC
CASSFRLGGYTF
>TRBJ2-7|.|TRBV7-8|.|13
TGTGCCAGCACCTCGGGGGTAGTTTACGAGCAGTACTTC
CASTSGVVYEQYF
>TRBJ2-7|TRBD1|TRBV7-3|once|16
TGTGCCAGCAGCCCCATGGGACAGTCGGTTACTCACGAGCAGTACTTC
CASSPMGQSVTHEQYF
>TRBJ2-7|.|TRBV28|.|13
TGTGCCAGCAGTTTACAGGAGACGGGGGAGCAGTACTTC
CASSLQETGEQYF
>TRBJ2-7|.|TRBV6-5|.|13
TGTGCCAGCTCCAAAGGCAGGGGTTACGAGCAGTACTTC
CASSKGRGYEQYF
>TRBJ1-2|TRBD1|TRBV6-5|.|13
TGTGCCAGCAGTCGGGACAGGTCCCTCGGCTACACCTTC
CASSRDRSLGYTF
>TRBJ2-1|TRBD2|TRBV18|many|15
TGTGCCAGCTCACCGCGGACTAGCTCCGACAATGAGCAGTTCTTC
CASSPRTSSDNEQFF
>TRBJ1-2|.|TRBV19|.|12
TGTGCCAGCCTCGAGGCGAACTATGGCTACACCTTC
CASLEANYGYTF
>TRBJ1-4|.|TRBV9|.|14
TGTGCCAGCAGCGGGAACAGGGCAAATGAAAAACTGTTTTTT
CASSGNRANEKLFF
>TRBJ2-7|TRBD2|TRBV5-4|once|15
TGTGCCAGCAGCCTGACTAGCGGGGGGGCCTACGAGCAGTACTTC
CASSLTSGGAYEQYF
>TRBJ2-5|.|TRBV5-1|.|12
TGCGCCAGCAGGGAGACGCAAGAGACCCAGTACTTC
CASRETQETQYF
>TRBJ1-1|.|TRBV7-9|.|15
TGTGCCAGCAGCACTCACAGGGCTATTAACACTGAAGCTTTCTTT
CASSTHRAINTEAFF
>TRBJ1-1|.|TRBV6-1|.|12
TGTGCCAGCCGTGGGTTGGCCACTGAAGCTTTCTTT
CASRGLATEAFF
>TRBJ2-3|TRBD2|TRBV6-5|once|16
TGTGCCAGCAGTTTTCGATTGACTAGCGGGGGAGATACGCAGTATTTT
CASSFRLTSGGDTQYF
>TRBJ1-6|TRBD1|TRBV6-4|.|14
TGTGCCAGCAGTGACTCGACAGGGGGTTCACCCCTCCACTTT
CASSDSTGGSPLHF
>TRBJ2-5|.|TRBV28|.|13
TGTGCCAGCAGACCCCCGGGGGGCGAGACCCAGTACTTC
CASRPPGGETQYF
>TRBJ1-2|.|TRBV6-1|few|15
TGTGCCAGCAAAGAGACGGCAGGGAATTTGGATGGCTACACCTTC
CASKETAGNLDGYTF
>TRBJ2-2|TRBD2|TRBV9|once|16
TGTGCCAGCAGCGTAGCCGTAGCGGGGGGCACCGGGGAGCTGTTTTTT
CASSVAVAGGTGELFF
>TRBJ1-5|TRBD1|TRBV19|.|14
TGTGCCAGTAGTCTAAGGGGGCTTAATCAGCCCCAGCATTTT
CASSLRGLNQPQHF
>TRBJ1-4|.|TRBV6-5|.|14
TGTGCCAGCAGTTACGGGCAGGCAAATGAAAAACTGTTTTTT
CASSYGQANEKLFF
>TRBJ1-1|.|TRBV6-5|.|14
TGTGCCAGCAGTTTTCTCGGGGGGCCAACTGAAGCTTTCTTT
CASSFLGGPTEAFF
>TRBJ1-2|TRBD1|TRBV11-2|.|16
TGTGCCAGCAGCTTAGCAGGGGGCGCGGTGAACTATGGCTACACCTTC
CASSLAGGAVNYGYTF
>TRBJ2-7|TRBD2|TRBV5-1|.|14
TGCGCCAGCAGCTTCGGGACTAGCGATATCGAGCAGTACTTC
CASSFGTSDIEQYF
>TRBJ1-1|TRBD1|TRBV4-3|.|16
TGCGCCAGCAGCGTATACCGGGACAGGGCGAACACTGAAGCTTTCTTT
CASSVYRDRANTEAFF
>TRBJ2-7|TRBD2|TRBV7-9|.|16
TGTGCCAGCAGCTCCGGGACTAGCGGGAGACTCTACGAGCAGTACTTC
CASSSGTSGRLYEQYF
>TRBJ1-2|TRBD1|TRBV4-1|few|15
TGCGCCAGCAGCCTGGGGACAGGGGGCATCTATGGCTACACCTTC
CASSLGTGGIYGYTF
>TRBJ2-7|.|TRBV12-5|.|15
TGTGCTAGTGCAGCACGAGGGGGGGAACTATACGAGCAGTACTTC
CASAARGGELYEQYF
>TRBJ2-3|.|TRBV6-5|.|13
TGTGCCAGCAGTAATCTGGGCGCAGATACGCAGTATTTT
CASSNLGADTQYF
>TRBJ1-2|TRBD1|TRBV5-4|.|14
TGTGCCAGCAGCAAAGGGACAGCTAACTATGGCTACACCTTC
CASSKGTANYGYTF
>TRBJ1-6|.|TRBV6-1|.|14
TGTGCCAGCATCCGCGGGAACTATAATTCACCCCTCCACTTT
CASIRGNYNSPLHF
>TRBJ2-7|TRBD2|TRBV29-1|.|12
TGCAGAGGACGGGGGGACCCCTACGAGCAGTACTTC
CRGRGDPYEQYF
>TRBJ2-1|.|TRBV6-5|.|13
TGTGCCAGCCAGAGGGCCTCGAACAATGAGCAGTTCTTC
CASQRASNNEQFF
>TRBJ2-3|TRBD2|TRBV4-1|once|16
TGCGCCAGCAGCCGCGGACTAGCGGGGCCCGGAGATACGCAGTATTTT
CASSRGLAGPGDTQYF
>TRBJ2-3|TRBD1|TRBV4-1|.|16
TGCGCCAGCAGCCAAGAAAAGGGGGCTAGCACAGATACGCAGTATTTT
CASSQEKGASTDTQYF
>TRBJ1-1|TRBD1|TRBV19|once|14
TGTGCCAGTAGTATCGGGACAGGCCTCACTGAAGCTTTCTTT
CASSIGTGLTEAFF
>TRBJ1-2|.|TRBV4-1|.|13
TGCGCCAGCAGCCGAAGGGGAAACTATGGCTACACCTTC
CASSRRGNYGYTF
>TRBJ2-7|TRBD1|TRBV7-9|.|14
TGTGCCAGCAGCTCGGGACAGGGGTACGACGAGCAGTACTTC
CASSSGQGYDEQYF
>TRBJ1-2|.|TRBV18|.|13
TGTGCCAGCTCACCTTCAGTTGACTATGGCTACACCTTC
CASSPSVDYGYTF
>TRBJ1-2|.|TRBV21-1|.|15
TGTGCCACCCCCGTAGGGGTAATCTGGGGCTATGGCTACACCTTC
CATPVGVIWGYGYTF
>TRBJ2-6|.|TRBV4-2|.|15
TGTGCCAGCAGCCAAGAAAACAGTGGGGCCAACGTCCTGACTTTC
CASSQENSGANVLTF
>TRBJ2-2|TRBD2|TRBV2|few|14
TGTGCCAGCGGGGGGGTCACGAACACCGGGGAGCTGTTTTTT
CASGGVTNTGELFF
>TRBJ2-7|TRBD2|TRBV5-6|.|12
TGTGCCAGCAGCTTGGGCGGGGAGGGGCAGTACTTC
CASSLGGEGQYF